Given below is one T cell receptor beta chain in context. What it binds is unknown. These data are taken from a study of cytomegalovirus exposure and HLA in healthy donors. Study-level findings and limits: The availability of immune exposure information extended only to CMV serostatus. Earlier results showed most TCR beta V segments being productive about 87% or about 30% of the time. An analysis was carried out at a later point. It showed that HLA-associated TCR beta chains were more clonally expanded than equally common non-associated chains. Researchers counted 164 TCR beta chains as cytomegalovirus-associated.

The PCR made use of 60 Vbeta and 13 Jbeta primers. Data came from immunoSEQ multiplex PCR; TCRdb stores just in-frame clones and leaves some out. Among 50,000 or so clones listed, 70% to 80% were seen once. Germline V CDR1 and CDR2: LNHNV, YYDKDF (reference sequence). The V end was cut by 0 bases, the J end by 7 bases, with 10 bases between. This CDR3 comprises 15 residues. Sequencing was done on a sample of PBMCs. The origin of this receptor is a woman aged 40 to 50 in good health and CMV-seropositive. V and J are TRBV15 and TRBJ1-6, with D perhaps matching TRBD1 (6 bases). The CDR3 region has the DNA TGTGCCACCAGCAGAGATCAGGGGATGAATTCACCCCTCCACTTT. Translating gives CATSRDQGMNSPLHF.